The sequence of this TCR beta chain was determined in a study of glioma-infiltrating T cells after dendritic cell vaccination. Study-wide points: Few patients contributed both blood and tumor specimens.

The primer mix had 60 V beta and 13 J beta primers. Generated by immunoSEQ multiplex PCR, the TCRdb table keeps only in-frame clones and is missing some. The table lists fewer than 100,000 clones, approximately 84% of them singletons. J was trimmed by 7 bases and V by 6 bases; bases with no gene match: 14. Germline-derived CDR1 and CDR2 are SQVTM and ANQGSEA. The CDR3 has 15 residues. In regard to this clone: Its specificity is unknown.

The sample was blood, taken before dendritic cell vaccination. This TCR was recovered from a human donor with glioblastoma. The V and J genes are TRBV29-1 and TRBJ2-1, with 8 bases identical to TRBD1. The CDR3 DNA sequence: TGCAGCGTCTCGACGAGACAGGGGATCATTAATGAGCAGTTCTTC. Protein sequence: CSVSTRQGIINEQFF.